Shown below are 8 T cell receptor beta chains from a single sample sequenced in a study of blood T cell repertoires in COVID-19 (dated by TCRdb to about 2020). The library was made by the immunoSEQ multiplex PCR assay. Held by TCRdb, this immuneACCESS table contains in-frame sequences only and omits some clones. Under half of the omission traces to an unresolved V gene where checked; the cause of the rest is unknown. This sample is represented by 260,000 or so clones; approximately 82% of them were singletons. In total, the top ten clones hold 5.7% of the sample. Material: peripheral blood. The receptor source for this set is a man older than 75 with acute or convalescent COVID-19.

The V call is TRBV28, the J call TRBJ2-7; 9 bases are a match to TRBD2. This CDR3 spans 14 amino acids. Losses at the gene ends were 7 bases for V and 4 bases for J; bases not matched to a gene: 8. Germline V gives CDR1 MDHEN, CDR2 SYDVKM. The CDR3 bases are TGTGCCAGCACCCCTAGCGGGAAGGGGTACGAGCAGTACTTC. Amino acids: CASTPSGKGYEQYF.

The J gene is TRBJ2-1, the V gene TRBV15, with TRBD2 identical over 10 bases. From germline, CDR1 is LNHNV and CDR2 YYDKDF (reference sequence). The CDR3 has 15 amino acids. V gave up 1 base and J gave up 6 bases; unmatched junction bases: 3. CDR3 DNA sequence: TGTGCCACCAGCAGAGCCATAGCGGGAGGCAATGAGCAGTTCTTC. Its protein product is CATSRAIAGGNEQFF.

The J gene is TRBJ1-5, the V gene TRBV10-3; 7 nucleotides match TRBD1. The CDR3 sequence is 15 residues long. Germline values: CDR1 ENHRY, CDR2 SYGVKD. J was trimmed by 4 bases and V by 4 bases; bases with no gene match: 7. The CDR3 here is CAISVQPGQNQPQHF. The CDR3 DNA follows: TGTGCCATCAGTGTTCAACCGGGACAGAATCAGCCCCAGCATTTT.

This sequence joins TRBV20-1 and TRBJ2-1, with 9 nucleotides matching TRBD2. The CDR3 has 18 amino acids. CDR1 and CDR2 (germline): DFQATT, SNEGSKA (reference sequence). The trim removed 3 bases at V and 7 bases at J, leaving 19 bases unmatched. CDR3 bases: TGCAGTGCTAGTTATTGGGGGGAGGCGGGAGGGTATATGAATGAGCAGTTCTTC. This sequence encodes CSASYWGEAGGYMNEQFF.

The CDR3 loop reads CASRRGQGSSYEQYF. DNA for the CDR3: TGTGCCAGCAGGCGAGGACAGGGGAGCTCCTACGAGCAGTACTTC. This rearrangement joins TRBV11-1 to TRBJ2-7; 9 bases map to TRBD1. CDR1 and CDR2 (germline): SGHAT, FQDESV (reference sequence). After removal of 6 bases from V and 0 bases from J, the junction contained 6 bases not matched to a gene. The CDR3 sequence is 15 residues long.

V gene TRBV28 combines with J gene TRBJ2-5; D remains unclear. V was clipped by 10 bases and J by 0 bases, with 6 bases between them. CDR3 length: 11 amino acids. CDR1 and CDR2 from the germline V gene are MDHEN and SYDVKM. CDR3 protein: CAILDQETQYF. The CDR3 bases are TGTGCCATACTGGACCAAGAGACCCAGTACTTC.

The rearrangement joins TRBV4-2 to TRBJ1-1, with D perhaps TRBD1 (5 bases). Per the germline V gene, CDR1 is LGHNA and CDR2 is YNFKEQ. Trimming stripped 4 bases from V and 2 bases from J, with 14 bases between. This CDR3 region has 15 residues. In DNA, the CDR3 is TGTGCCAGCAGCCCCTACGGAGGGGATAACACTGAAGCTTTCTTT. This codes for CASSPYGGDNTEAFF.

The chain is built from TRBV27 and TRBJ1-4; D is ambiguous. Trimming cost V 3 bases and J 1 base, with 3 bases left between them. The CDR3 loop spans 13 amino acids. Germline CDR1 and CDR2: MNHEY and SMNVEV (reference sequence). Here the CDR3 reads CASSFRTNEKLFF. The CDR3 nucleotides read TGTGCCAGCAGTTTTAGAACTAATGAAAAACTGTTTTTT.